This T cell receptor (beta chain) originates from a study of blood T cell repertoires in COVID-19. Across the whole study: There were acute and convalescent COVID-19 samples, and they came from the United States, Italy and Spain. From T cells, B-cell-depleted T cells, or PBMCs came the material, which was cDNA or gDNA.

Original processing methods: Quantification of nucleated cells was approximated via reference gene primer amplification. Assay: immunoSEQ multiplex PCR; the TCRdb copy retains only in-frame clones and omits some. V, J and clone size are taken as reported in that table, and D and trimming were inferred from the DNA itself. This sample has about 42,000 clones, with around 82% found just once. Germline assignment: CDR1 SQVTM and CDR2 ANQGSEA. V lost 5 bases to trimming and J lost 3 bases, with 10 bases between them. This CDR3 is built from 12 residues. The specimen sequenced was peripheral blood. The source of this sequence is a human donor in a cohort sampled during active COVID-19. The chain links TRBV29-1 to TRBJ1-1; D is ambiguous. The CDR3 sequence: CSVNEGYTEAFF. The CDR3 nucleotides are TGCAGCGTTAATGAGGGATACACTGAAGCTTTCTTT. The full variable domain, rest sourced from reference TRBV29-1 and TRBJ1-1, is SAVISQKPSRDICQRGTSLTIQCQVDSQVTMMFWYRQQPGQSLTLIATANQGSEATYESGFVIDKFPISRPNLTFSTLTVSNMSPEDSSIYLCSVNEGYTEAFFGQGTRLTVV.